This T cell receptor beta chain is drawn from a study of blood T cell repertoires in COVID-19. Clones were sequenced by immunoSEQ multiplex PCR, and TCRdb holds only the in-frame ones, with some missing. The top ten clones hold more than 5.5% of a sample with nearly 350,000 clones, 88% of them seen once. The V gene lost 1 base and the J gene lost 0 bases, with 6 bases spanning the gap. The germline V gene has CDR1 SNHLY and CDR2 FYNNEI. CDR3 length: 14 amino acids. The sequenced sample was peripheral blood. This receptor was taken from an older woman with COVID-19, enrolled during active disease. The rearrangement uses TRBV2 and TRBJ1-1; D is unclear. CDR3 nucleotide sequence: TGTGCCAGCAGTGAAGACAGCATGAACACTGAAGCTTTCTTT. It specifies CASSEDSMNTEAFF.